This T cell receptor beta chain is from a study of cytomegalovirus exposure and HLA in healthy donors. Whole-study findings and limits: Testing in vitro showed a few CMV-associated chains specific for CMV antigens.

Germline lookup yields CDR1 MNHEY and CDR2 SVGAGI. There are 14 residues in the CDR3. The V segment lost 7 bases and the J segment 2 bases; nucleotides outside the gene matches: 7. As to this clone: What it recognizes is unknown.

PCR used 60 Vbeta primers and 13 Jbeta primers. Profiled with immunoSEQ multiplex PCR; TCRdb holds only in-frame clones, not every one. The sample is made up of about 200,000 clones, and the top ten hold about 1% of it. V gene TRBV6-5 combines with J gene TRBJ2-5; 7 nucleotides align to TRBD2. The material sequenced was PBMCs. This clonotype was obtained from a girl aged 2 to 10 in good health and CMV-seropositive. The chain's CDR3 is CASKEGAGQETQYF. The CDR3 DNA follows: TGTGCCAGCAAAGAAGGAGCGGGGCAAGAGACCCAGTACTTC.